Below are 13 T cell receptor beta chains sequenced from a single sample in a study of T cells expressing NK-cell markers. For each CDR3 protein, TCRdb gives one entry from its re-call of the 5' RACE reads, without DNA. In total, the table holds some 140,000 distinct CDR3 sequences. Sequencing was done on a sample of blood T cells: a sorted CD56 or NKG2C T cell subset, CD4+ or CD8+ T cells, or bulk PBMC T cells (not recorded which). The origin of the receptors is a woman between 45 and 60 years old in good health.

Here the CDR3 reads CASKQAQSGTGELFF. The chain combines TRBV5-1 with TRBJ2-2. Germline CDR1 is SGHRS and CDR2 is YFSETQ. This CDR3 region has 15 residues.

The chain has TRBV5-1 and TRBJ2-3; there is no DNA to check the TCRdb D call of TRBD1. The CDR3 is made up of 16 amino acids. Germline loops: CDR1 SGHRS, CDR2 YFSETQ. The CDR3 loop reads CASSLYSDRSTDTQYF.

The chain carries TRBV3-1 and TRBJ2-3; TCRdb gives TRBD2 as the D gene, but with no DNA this cannot be confirmed. The germline CDR1 and CDR2 sequences are LGHDT and YNNKEL (reference sequence). The CDR3 has 18 amino acids. The CDR3 loop is CASSPTEREGLSTDTQYF.

The rearrangement links TRBV20-1 to TRBJ2-7. The CDR3 is 14 residues long. Looked up from germline, CDR1 is DFQATT and CDR2 is SNEGSKA (reference sequence). This CDR3 reads CSARGVGFDYEQYF.

The CDR3 protein is CASSQDGGRSTDTQYF. The chain carries TRBV3-1 and TRBJ2-3; the TCRdb D gene call, TRBD2, has no DNA to confirm it. CDR1 and CDR2 (germline): LGHDT, YNNKEL (reference sequence). The CDR3 covers 16 residues.

V gene TRBV12-3 or TRBV12-4 combines with J gene TRBJ2-3; absent DNA, TCRdb's TRBD2 call cannot be checked. The CDR3 length is 16 residues. CDR3: CASSLAGLANTDTQYF.

This chain connects TRBV20-1 to TRBJ2-1; TCRdb designates TRBD2, a call that cannot be tested without DNA. Germline V lookup: CDR1 DFQATT, CDR2 SNEGSKA (reference sequence). This CDR3 is built from 15 residues. Here the CDR3 reads CSARPLAGTYNEQFF.

This chain links TRBV15 with TRBJ2-2. The CDR3 totals 15 residues. Looked up from germline, CDR1 is LNHNV and CDR2 is YYDKDF (reference sequence). The CDR3: CATSPEVSITGELFF.

V is TRBV20-1 and J is TRBJ2-7. Germline V lookup: CDR1 DFQATT, CDR2 SNEGSKA (reference sequence). The CDR3 totals 13 residues. CDR3 in amino acids: CSVVGSLPYEQYF.

Here the CDR3 reads CASSPPSWGVGKETQYF. This rearrangement joins TRBV5-1 to TRBJ2-5; TCRdb's D gene call, TRBD1, goes unchecked for lack of DNA. The CDR3 is 17 residues long. From germline, CDR1 is SGHRS and CDR2 YFSETQ.

The chain links TRBV18 to TRBJ2-3; the TCRdb D gene call, TRBD1, has no DNA to confirm it. This CDR3 contains 13 residues. The V gene's germline CDR1 is KGHSH and CDR2 LQKENI. The CDR3 protein is CASSKWGTDTQYF.

The V and J genes are TRBV6-5 and TRBJ2-2; TCRdb indicates TRBD2, and absent DNA this call remains unverified. Germline V gives CDR1 MNHEY, CDR2 SVGAGI. CDR3 length: 16 amino acids. The CDR3 here is CASSSVAGGPNGELFF.

This chain connects TRBV5-1 to TRBJ2-3; without DNA, the TCRdb call of TRBD2 cannot be checked. Germline assignment: CDR1 SGHRS and CDR2 YFSETQ. This CDR3 region has 17 residues. The CDR3 reads CASSLPAGTSGRDTQYF.